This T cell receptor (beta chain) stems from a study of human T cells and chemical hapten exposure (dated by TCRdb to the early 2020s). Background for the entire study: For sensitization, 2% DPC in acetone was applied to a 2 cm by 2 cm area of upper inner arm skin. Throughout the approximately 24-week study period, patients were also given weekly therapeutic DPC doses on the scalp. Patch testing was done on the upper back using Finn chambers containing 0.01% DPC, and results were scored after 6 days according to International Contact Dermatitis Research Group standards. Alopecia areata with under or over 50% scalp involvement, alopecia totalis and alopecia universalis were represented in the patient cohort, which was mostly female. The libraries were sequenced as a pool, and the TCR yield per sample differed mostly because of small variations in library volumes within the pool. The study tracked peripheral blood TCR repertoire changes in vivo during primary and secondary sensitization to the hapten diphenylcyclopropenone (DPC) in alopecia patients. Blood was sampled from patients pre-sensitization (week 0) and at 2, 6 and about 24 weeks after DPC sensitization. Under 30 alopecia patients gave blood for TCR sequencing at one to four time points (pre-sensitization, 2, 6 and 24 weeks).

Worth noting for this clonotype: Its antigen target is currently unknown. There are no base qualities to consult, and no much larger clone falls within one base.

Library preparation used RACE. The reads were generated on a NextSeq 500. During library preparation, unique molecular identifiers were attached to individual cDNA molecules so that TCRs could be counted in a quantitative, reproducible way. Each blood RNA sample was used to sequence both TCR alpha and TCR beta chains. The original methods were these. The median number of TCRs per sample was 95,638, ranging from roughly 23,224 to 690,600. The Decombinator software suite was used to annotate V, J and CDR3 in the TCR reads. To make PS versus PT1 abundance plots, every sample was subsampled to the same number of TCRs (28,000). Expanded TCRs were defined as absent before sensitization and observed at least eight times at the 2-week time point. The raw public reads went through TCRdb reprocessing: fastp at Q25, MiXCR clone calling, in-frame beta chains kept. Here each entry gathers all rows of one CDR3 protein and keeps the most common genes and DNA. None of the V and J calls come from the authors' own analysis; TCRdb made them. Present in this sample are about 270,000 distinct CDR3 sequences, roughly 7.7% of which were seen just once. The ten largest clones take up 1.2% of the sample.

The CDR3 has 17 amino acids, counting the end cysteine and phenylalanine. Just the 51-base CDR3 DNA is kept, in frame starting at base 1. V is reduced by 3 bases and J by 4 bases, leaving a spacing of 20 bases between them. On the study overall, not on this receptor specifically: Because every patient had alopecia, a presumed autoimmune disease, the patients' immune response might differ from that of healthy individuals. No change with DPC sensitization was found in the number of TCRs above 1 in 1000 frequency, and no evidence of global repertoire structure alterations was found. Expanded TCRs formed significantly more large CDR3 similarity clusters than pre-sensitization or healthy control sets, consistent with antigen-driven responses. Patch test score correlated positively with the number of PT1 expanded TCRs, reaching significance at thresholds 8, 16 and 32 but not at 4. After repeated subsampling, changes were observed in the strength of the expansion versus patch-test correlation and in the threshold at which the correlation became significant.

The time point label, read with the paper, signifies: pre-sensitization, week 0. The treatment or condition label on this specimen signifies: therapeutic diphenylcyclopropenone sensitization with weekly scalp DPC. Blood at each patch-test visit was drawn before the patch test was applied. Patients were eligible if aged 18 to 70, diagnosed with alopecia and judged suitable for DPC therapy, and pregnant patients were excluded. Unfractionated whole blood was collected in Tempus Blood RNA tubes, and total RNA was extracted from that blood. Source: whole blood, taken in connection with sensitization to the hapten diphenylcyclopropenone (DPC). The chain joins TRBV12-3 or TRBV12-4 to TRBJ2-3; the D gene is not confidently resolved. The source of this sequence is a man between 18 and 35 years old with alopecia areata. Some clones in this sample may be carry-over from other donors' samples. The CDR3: CASSFFPGLPPADTQYF. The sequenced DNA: TGTGCCAGCAGTTTCTTTCCTGGGCTACCCCCAGCAGATACGCAGTATTTT.